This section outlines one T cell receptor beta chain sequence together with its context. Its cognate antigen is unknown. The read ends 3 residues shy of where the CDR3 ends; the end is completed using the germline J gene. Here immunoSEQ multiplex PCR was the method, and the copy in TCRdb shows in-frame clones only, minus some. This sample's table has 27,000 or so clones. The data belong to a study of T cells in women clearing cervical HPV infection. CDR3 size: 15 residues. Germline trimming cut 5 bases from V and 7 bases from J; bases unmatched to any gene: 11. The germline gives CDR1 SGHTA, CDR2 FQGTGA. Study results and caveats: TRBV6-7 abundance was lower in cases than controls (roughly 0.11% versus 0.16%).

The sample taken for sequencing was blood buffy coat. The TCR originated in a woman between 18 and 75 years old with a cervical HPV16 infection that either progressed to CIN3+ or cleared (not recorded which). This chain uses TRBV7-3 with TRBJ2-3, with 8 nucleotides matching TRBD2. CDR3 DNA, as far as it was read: TGTGCCAGCAGCCCCTCGGGAGGGGCTGGAAATACG. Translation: CASSPSGGAGNT. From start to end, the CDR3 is CASSPSGGAGNTQYF.